This record concerns one T cell receptor beta chain sequence. What it binds is not known. The cohort's ophthalmopathy patients, a group with duration under 3 months, had a Clinical Activity Score of at least 3 and a NOSPECS grade of at least 4. For the diagnoses, clinical symptoms, serum thyroxine and TRAb, thyroid ultrasound and orbital computed tomography were used. What was amplified from RNA transcripts were TCR beta CDR3 regions. Using the HTBI primer set, a first-round RT-PCR was run on the TCR CDR3. TCRdb reanalysed the multiplex PCR reads using MiXCR and keeps one entry per CDR3 protein. The sample lists around 600,000 distinct CDR3 sequences, about a sixth occurring once. This sample was included in a study of T cells in Graves' hyperthyroidism and ophthalmopathy. Findings and limits, study-wide: The blood repertoire included most of the expanded thyroid clonotypes above 0.001.

V shed 7 bases and J 5 bases; nucleotides not matched to a gene: 9. Germline V gene lookup returns CDR1 KGHDR and CDR2 SFDVKD. The CDR3 is 15 amino acids. Sequencing was performed on blood. The TCR originated in a woman aged 40-49 years with Graves' ophthalmopathy. The chain recombines TRBV24-1 with TRBJ2-1, with 8 nucleotides matching TRBD2. CDR3 region: CATSHREGLHNEQFF. In DNA, the CDR3 is TGTGCCACCAGCCATCGGGAGGGACTACACAATGAGCAGTTCTTC.